These T cell receptor beta chains were read from a single sample in a study of blood T cell repertoires in COVID-19. The data were produced by immunoSEQ multiplex PCR, yet TCRdb's version contains in-frame clones alone and is incomplete. The sample shows hundreds of thousands of clones, 84% of them seen only once. Sequenced input: peripheral blood. The receptors shown here come from a man aged 25-40 years with active or convalescent COVID-19. Both conserved end residues are part of each CDR3. A D gene is named only where the DNA matches it firmly. Clone size appears in some rows only: once, few, many, or a class for an expanded clone.

>NA|NA|TRBJ1-3|TRBV6-1
TGTGCCAGCAGGGAAAGGGAGGCAGGCTCGTTCGGAAACACCATATATTTT
CASREREAGSFGNTIYF
>NA|NA|TRBJ1-4|TRBV30
TGTGCCTGGAAGGAGTGGACAGACAATGAAAAACTGTTTTTT
CAWKEWTDNEKLFF
>NA|NA|TRBJ1-6|TRBV7-6
TGTGCCAGCAGTCTGACCCAGGGCTTCGGGAATTCACCCCTCCACTTT
CASSLTQGFGNSPLHF
>NA|TRBD1|TRBJ2-5|TRBV7-2
TGTGCCAGCAGCTTTTCGACAGGGGTGGAGACCCAGTACTTC
CASSFSTGVETQYF
>NA|NA|TRBJ2-2|TRBV9
TGTGCCAGCAGCGCCCGGGGAGCGGAGACCGGGGAGCTGTTTTTT
CASSARGAETGELFF
>NA|NA|TRBJ1-2|TRBV4-2
TGTGCCAGCAGCCAAGAATCTGGGGCACCCTATGGCTACACCTTC
CASSQESGAPYGYTF
>NA|NA|TRBJ2-5|TRBV7-7
TGTGCTAGCAGCTTAGGGCTAGCGCTACAAGAGACCCAGTACTTC
CASSLGLALQETQYF
>once|NA|TRBJ1-2|TRBV18
TGTGCCAGCTCACCAGTGGGACAATCTGAGACGTGGGCTGGCTACACCTTC
CASSPVGQSETWAGYTF
>NA|NA|TRBJ2-3|TRBV9
TGTGCCAGCAGCGTATGGGGAGGGGGAGCAGATACGCAGTATTTT
CASSVWGGGADTQYF
>NA|NA|TRBJ1-2|TRBV28
TGTGCCAGCAGCCCCGTCTCCACCTTC
CASSPVSTF
>NA|TRBD1|TRBJ1-6|TRBV2
TGTGCCAGCAGCGACCACAGGGGAGGTCATTCACCCCTCCACTTT
CASSDHRGGHSPLHF
>NA|TRBD1|TRBJ1-5|TRBV18
TGTGCCAGCTCACCACCGCACCAGGGGGGTAATCAGCCCCAGCATTTT
CASSPPHQGGNQPQHF
>NA|NA|TRBJ2-7|TRBV19
TGTGCCAGTAGTTTTCGTCACAGGGAAAAACCCTACGAGCAGTACTTC
CASSFRHREKPYEQYF
>NA|NA|TRBJ2-7|TRBV20-1
TGCAGTGCTAGTATACCAAACTACTCCTACGAGCAGTACTTC
CSASIPNYSYEQYF
>once|NA|TRBJ1-4|TRBV23-1
TGCGCCAGCAGTCAATCGCCCGGCGGGACTGGGACTAATGAAAAACTGTTTTTT
CASSQSPGGTGTNEKLFF
>NA|NA|TRBJ2-3|TRBV18
TGTGCCAGCTCACCCGGACAGCCGCCGGCAGATACGCAGTATTTT
CASSPGQPPADTQYF
>NA|NA|TRBJ2-3|TRBV6-5
TGTGCCAGCAGACGAGGAGATACGCAGTATTTT
CASRRGDTQYF
>NA|TRBD2|TRBJ2-2|TRBV5-1
TGCGCCAGCACGACTAGCCCCCTGGGAGCCGGGGAGCTGTTTTTT
CASTTSPLGAGELFF
>NA|TRBD2|TRBJ2-7|TRBV24-1
TGTGCCACCAGTGAAAGCGGGGGCACCTACGAGCAGTACTTC
CATSESGGTYEQYF
>NA|NA|TRBJ2-1|TRBV7-2
TGTGCCAGCAGCTTATATAGAAATGAGCAGTTCTTC
CASSLYRNEQFF
>NA|NA|TRBJ1-1|TRBV5-4
TGTGCCAGCAGCTTCAGGAACACTGAAGCTTTCTTT
CASSFRNTEAFF
>NA|TRBD1|TRBJ2-5|TRBV29-1
TGCAGCGTTCGAGGGGGCAAAGAGACCCAGTACTTC
CSVRGGKETQYF
>NA|NA|TRBJ2-6|TRBV6-5
TGTGCCAGCAGTTACTCGATGGGGCCTGGGGCCAACGTCCTGACTTTC
CASSYSMGPGANVLTF
>NA|NA|TRBJ1-4|TRBV30
TGTGCCTGGGCCAGGGGCCTTAATGAAAAACTGTTTTTT
CAWARGLNEKLFF
>NA|TRBD2|TRBJ2-4|TRBV20-1
TGCAGTGCCCTTAGCGGGACCGCCCAGTACTTC
CSALSGTAQYF
>NA|NA|TRBJ2-1|TRBV30
TGTGCCTGGAGTTGGGGGCCTAACAATGAGCAGTTCTTC
CAWSWGPNNEQFF
>many|NA|TRBJ2-7|TRBV27
TGTGCCAGCAGTTTACGGCCTCTAGGGAGTTTCCACGAGCAGTACTTC
CASSLRPLGSFHEQYF
>NA|NA|TRBJ1-5|TRBV6-1
TGTGCCAGCAGTGAACGGGGGGGGGTCAATCAGCCCCAGCATTTT
CASSERGGVNQPQHF
>NA|TRBD1|TRBJ1-2|TRBV27
TGTGCCAGCAGTGGGACAGGAGGTAACTATGGCTACACCTTC
CASSGTGGNYGYTF
>NA|NA|TRBJ2-3|TRBV7-2
TGTGCCAGCAGCTGGAGGGCCCTAGCGCTTTCGCCCACAGATACGCAGTATTTT
CASSWRALALSPTDTQYF
>NA|NA|TRBJ1-2|TRBV19
TGTGCCAGTAGTCCGCACGGGGTCGGCAATGGCTACACCTTC
CASSPHGVGNGYTF
>NA|NA|TRBJ2-7|TRBV6-6
TGTGCCAGCAGTCCTGGCGGCGAGCAGTACTTC
CASSPGGEQYF
>NA|NA|TRBJ2-7|TRBV20-1
TGCAGTGCTACAGGCTCCTACGAGCAGTACTTC
CSATGSYEQYF
>NA|TRBD2|TRBJ2-3|TRBV6-2/TRBV6-3
TGTGCCAGCAGTACCGTAGCGGGAGGCCTCACAGATACGCAGTATTTT
CASSTVAGGLTDTQYF
>NA|TRBD1|TRBJ1-2|TRBV6-5
TGTGCCAGCAGCCAAACAGGGGGCGGTGGCTACACCTTC
CASSQTGGGGYTF
>NA|NA|TRBJ2-7|TRBV6-2/TRBV6-3
TGTGCCAGCAGCCCAGCGTCCTACGAGCAGTACTTC
CASSPASYEQYF
>NA|TRBD2|TRBJ2-1|TRBV19
TGTGCCAGTAGTATAGACGGTAGCGGGGAAGAGCAGTTCTTC
CASSIDGSGEEQFF
>NA|NA|TRBJ1-4|TRBV7-6
TGTGCCAGCAGCCGTGGGCCTAATGAAAAACTGTTTTTT
CASSRGPNEKLFF
>NA|NA|TRBJ2-7|TRBV3-1/TRBV3-2
TGTGCCAGCAGCCCCCGTGCAGGGCGATCCAACGAGCAGTACTTC
CASSPRAGRSNEQYF
>NA|NA|TRBJ1-4|TRBV6-6
TGTGCCAGTACAAGAGCAGGGACAACTAATGAAAAACTGTTTTTT
CASTRAGTTNEKLFF
>NA|NA|TRBJ1-1|TRBV11-1
TGTGCCAGCAGCTTAGGGACAGCGGGGACTGAAGCTTTCTTT
CASSLGTAGTEAFF
>NA|TRBD1|TRBJ1-1|TRBV28
TGTGCCAGCACCAGGACAGGGGCCGCCACTGAAGCTTTCTTT
CASTRTGAATEAFF
>NA|NA|TRBJ1-2|TRBV5-4
TGTGCCAGCAGCTTGGAACAGGGATTGAGTGGCTACACCTTC
CASSLEQGLSGYTF
>NA|NA|TRBJ1-4|TRBV28
TGTGCCAGCAATTCGGGGTTGAATGAAAAACTGTTTTTT
CASNSGLNEKLFF
>NA|NA|TRBJ1-1|TRBV5-1
TGCGCCAGCAGCCTGCTTGGTACGGACACTGAAGCTTTCTTT
CASSLLGTDTEAFF
>NA|NA|TRBJ2-3|TRBV25-1
TGTGCCAGCAGTGAGAGTTATACGCAGTATTTT
CASSESYTQYF
>NA|TRBD1|TRBJ1-5|TRBV5-6
TGTGCCAGCAGCTTGGCCAAGGGACAGGGGATGACCCAGCATTTT
CASSLAKGQGMTQHF
>NA|NA|TRBJ2-5|TRBV19
TGTGCCAGTAGTATGAGGGACACGGGCCAAGAGACCCAGTACTTC
CASSMRDTGQETQYF
>NA|NA|TRBJ1-6|TRBV7-2
TGTGCCAGCAGCCAGCGTAGGGGCAATAATTCACCCCTCCACTTT
CASSQRRGNNSPLHF
>NA|NA|TRBJ2-3|TRBV5-1
TGCGCCAGCAGCGCGGGGGCGAACGGGTTTACAGATACGCAGTATTTT
CASSAGANGFTDTQYF